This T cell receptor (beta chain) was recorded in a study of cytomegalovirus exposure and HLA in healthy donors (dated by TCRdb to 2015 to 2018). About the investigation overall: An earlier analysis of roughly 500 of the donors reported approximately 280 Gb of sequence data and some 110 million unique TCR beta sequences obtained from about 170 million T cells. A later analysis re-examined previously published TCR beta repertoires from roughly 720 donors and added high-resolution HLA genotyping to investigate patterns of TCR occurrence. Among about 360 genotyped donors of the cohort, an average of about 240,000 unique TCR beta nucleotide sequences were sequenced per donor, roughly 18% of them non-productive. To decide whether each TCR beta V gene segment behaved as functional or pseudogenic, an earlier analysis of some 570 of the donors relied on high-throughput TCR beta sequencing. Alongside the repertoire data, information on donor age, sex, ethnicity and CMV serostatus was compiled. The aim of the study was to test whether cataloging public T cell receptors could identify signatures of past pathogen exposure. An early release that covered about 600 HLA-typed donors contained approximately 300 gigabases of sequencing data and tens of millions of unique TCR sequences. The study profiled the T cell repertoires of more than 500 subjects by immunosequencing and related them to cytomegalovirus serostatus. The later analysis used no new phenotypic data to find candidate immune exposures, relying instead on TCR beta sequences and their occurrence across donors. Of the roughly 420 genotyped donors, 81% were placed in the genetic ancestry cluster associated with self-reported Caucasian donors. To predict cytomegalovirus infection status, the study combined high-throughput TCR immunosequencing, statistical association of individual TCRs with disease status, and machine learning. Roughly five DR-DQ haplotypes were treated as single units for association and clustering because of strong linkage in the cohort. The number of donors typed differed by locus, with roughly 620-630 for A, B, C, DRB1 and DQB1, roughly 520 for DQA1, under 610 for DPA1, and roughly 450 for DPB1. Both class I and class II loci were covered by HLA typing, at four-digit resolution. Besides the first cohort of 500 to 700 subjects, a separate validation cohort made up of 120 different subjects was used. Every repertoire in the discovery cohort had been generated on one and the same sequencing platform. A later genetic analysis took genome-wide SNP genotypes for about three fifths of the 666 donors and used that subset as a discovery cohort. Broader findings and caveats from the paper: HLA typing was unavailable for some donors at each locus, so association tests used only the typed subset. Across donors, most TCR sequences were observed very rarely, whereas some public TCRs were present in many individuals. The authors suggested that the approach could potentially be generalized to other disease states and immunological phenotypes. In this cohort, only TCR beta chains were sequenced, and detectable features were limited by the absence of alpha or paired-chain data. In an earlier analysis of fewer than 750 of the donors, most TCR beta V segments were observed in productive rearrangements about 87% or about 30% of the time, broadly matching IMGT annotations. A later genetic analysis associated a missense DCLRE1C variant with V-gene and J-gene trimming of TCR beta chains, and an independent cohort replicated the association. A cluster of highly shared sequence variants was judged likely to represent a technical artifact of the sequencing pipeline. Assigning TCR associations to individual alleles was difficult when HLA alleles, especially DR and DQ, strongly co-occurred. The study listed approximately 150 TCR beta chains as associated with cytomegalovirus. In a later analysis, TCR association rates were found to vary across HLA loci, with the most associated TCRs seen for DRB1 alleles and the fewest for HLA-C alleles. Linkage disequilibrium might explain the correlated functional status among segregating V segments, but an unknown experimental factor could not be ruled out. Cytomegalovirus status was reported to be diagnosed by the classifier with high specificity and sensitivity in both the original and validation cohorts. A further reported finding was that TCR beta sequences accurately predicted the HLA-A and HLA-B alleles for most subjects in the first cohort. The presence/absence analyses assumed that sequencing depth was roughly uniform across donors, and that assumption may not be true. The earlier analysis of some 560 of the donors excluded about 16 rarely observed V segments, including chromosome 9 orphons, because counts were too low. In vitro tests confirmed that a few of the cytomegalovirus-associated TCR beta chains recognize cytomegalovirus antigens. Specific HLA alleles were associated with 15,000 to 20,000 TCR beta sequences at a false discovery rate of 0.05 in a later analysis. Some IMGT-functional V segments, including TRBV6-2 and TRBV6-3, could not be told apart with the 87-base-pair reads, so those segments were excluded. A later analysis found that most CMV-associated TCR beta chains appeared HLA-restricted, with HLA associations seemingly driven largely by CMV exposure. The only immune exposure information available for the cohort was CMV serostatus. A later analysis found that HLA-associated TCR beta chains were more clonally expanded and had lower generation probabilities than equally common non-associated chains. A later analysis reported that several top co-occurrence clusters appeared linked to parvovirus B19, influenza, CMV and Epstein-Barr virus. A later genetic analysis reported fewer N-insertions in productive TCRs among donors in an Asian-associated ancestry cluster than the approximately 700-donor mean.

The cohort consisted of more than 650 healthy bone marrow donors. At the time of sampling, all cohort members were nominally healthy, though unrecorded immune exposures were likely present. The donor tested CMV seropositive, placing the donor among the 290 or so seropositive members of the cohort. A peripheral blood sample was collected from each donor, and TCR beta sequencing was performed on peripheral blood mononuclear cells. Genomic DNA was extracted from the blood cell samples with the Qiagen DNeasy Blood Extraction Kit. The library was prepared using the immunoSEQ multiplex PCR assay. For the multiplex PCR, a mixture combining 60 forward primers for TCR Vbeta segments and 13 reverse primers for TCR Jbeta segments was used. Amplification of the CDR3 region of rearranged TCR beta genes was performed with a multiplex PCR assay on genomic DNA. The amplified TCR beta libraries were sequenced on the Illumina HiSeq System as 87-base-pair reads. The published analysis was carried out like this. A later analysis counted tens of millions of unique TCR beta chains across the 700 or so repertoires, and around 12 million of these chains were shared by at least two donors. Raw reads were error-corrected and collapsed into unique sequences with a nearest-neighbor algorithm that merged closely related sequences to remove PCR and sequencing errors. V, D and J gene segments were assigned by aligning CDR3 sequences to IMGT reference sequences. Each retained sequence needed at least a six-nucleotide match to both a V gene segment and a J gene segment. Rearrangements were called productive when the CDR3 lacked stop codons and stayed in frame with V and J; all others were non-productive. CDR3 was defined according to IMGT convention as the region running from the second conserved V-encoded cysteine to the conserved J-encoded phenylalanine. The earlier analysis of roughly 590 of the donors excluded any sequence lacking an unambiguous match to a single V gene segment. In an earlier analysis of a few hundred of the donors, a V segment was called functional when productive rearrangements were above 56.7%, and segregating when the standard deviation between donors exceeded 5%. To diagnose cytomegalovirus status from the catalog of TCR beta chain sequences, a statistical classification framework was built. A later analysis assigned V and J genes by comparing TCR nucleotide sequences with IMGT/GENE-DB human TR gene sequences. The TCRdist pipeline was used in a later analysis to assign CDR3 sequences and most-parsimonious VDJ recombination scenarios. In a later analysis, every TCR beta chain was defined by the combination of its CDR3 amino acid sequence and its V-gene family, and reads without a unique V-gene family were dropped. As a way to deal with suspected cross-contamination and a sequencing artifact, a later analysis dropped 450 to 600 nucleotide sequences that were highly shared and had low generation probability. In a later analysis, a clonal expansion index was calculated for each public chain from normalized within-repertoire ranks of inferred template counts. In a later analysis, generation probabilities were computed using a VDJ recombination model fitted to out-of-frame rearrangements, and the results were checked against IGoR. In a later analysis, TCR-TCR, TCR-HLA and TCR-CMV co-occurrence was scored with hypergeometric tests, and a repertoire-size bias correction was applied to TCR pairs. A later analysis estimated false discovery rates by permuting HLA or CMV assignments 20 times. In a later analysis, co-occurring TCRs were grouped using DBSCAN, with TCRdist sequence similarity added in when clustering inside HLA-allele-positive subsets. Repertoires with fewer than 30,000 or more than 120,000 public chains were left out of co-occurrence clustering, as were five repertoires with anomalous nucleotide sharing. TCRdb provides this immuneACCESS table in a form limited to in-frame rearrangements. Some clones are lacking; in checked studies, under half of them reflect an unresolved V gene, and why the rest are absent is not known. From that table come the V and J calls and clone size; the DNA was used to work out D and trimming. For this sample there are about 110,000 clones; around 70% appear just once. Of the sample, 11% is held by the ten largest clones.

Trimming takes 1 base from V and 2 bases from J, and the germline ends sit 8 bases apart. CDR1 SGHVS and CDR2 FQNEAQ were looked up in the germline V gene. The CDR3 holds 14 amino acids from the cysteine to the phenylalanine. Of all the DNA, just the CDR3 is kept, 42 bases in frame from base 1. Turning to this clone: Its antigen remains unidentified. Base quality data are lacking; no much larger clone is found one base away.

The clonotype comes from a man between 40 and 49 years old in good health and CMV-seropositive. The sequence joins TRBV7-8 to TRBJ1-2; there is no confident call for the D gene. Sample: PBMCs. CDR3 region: CASSLVVGNYGYTF. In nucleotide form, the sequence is TGTGCCAGCAGCTTAGTAGTGGGCAACTATGGCTACACCTTC.